A single sample is the source of the 13 T cell receptor beta chains below, sequenced in a study of cytomegalovirus exposure and HLA in healthy donors. Vbeta (60) and Jbeta (13) primers were used in the PCR. Profiled with immunoSEQ multiplex PCR; TCRdb holds only in-frame clones, not every one. The top ten hold roughly 3% of the sample, which has about 110,000 clones, roughly two thirds seen once. The source material was PBMCs. Receptor source: a female donor in good health and CMV-seronegative.

The chain recombines TRBV7-2 with TRBJ1-5, with D perhaps matching TRBD1 (5 bases). V dropped 3 bases and J dropped 4 bases, with 7 bases sitting between them. Germline CDR1 is SGHTA and CDR2 is FQGNSA. The CDR3 runs 13 residues. CDR3 region: CASSLGRNQPQHF. DNA of the CDR3: TGTGCCAGCAGCTTGGGGCGGAATCAGCCCCAGCATTTT. The full variable domain, completed using reference TRBV7-2 and TRBJ1-5, is GAGVSQSPSNKVTEKGKDVELRCDPISGHTALYWYRQSLGQGLEFLIYFQGNSAPDKSGLPSDRFSAERTGGSVSTLTIQRTQQEDSAVYLCASSLGRNQPQHFGDGTRLSIL.

The J gene is TRBJ2-7, the V gene TRBV30; TRBD2 matches 14 bases. The CDR3 loop spans 17 amino acids. The V gene's germline CDR1 is GTSNPN and CDR2 SVGIG (reference sequence). The V segment lost 4 bases and the J segment 3 bases; nucleotides outside the gene matches: 11. The CDR3 DNA follows: TGTGCCTGGATATCAGGAGAAGGGACTAGCGGGAGCTACGAGCAGTACTTC. Amino acids: CAWISGEGTSGSYEQYF.

This clone was found a few times. The chain couples TRBV2 to TRBJ2-3; 7 nucleotides line up with TRBD1. The CDR3 extends over 14 amino acids. Germline V gene lookup returns CDR1 SNHLY and CDR2 FYNNEI. The V segment lost 10 bases and the J segment 2 bases; nucleotides outside the gene matches: 9. The CDR3 loop reads CATPGQTLTDTQYF. The CDR3 DNA reads as TGTGCCACTCCGGGACAGACCCTCACAGATACGCAGTATTTT.

V and J are TRBV6-1 and TRBJ1-5, with TRBD1 identical over 9 bases. The CDR3 consists of 14 residues. CDR1 MNHNS and CDR2 SASEGT come from the germline V gene. The ends lost 4 bases at V and 5 bases at J; junction bases unmatched: 3. CDR3 residues: CASSAGTGYQPQHF. CDR3 DNA: TGTGCCAGCAGTGCTGGGACAGGGTATCAGCCCCAGCATTTT.

The chain recombines TRBV7-2 with TRBJ2-1, with TRBD2 as a possible D gene (6 bases). CDR1 is SGHTA and CDR2 is FQGNSA in the germline V gene. The CDR3 runs to 14 residues. The germline V and J ends were trimmed by 6 bases and 3 bases, with 12 bases remaining between them. CDR3 residues: CASSPRGFYNEQFF. CDR3 DNA: TGTGCCAGCAGTCCGCGGGGTTTCTACAATGAGCAGTTCTTC.

This chain joins TRBV28 and TRBJ1-3, with D possibly TRBD1 on 5 matching bases. Trimming removed 8 bases at V and 4 bases at J, with 12 bases between. CDR1 is MDHEN, CDR2 SYDVKM, per germline. The CDR3 spans 13 residues. In DNA, the CDR3 is TGTGCCAGCTTTGGACAATTGGGAAACACCATATATTTT. Translating it yields CASFGQLGNTIYF.

This clone has more than one count but fewer than ten. The V gene is TRBV5-1, the J gene TRBJ2-1; TRBD2 matches at 8 bases. Germline CDR1 reads SGHRS; CDR2 reads YFSETQ. The CDR3 loop spans 16 amino acids. Trimming at V came to 3 bases and at J to 7 bases, leaving 12 bases not matched to a gene. The CDR3 is CASSSQGKREINEQFF. The CDR3 nucleotides read TGCGCCAGCAGCTCCCAGGGAAAGCGGGAGATTAATGAGCAGTTCTTC.

The chain combines TRBV2 with TRBJ1-5; a possible D gene is TRBD1 (5 bases). The CDR3 length is 18 residues. CDR1 and CDR2 (germline): SNHLY, FYNNEI. V was pared by 7 bases and J by 7 bases, with 29 bases between. This CDR3 is CASTHRVERTAQGQPQHF. The CDR3 DNA is TGTGCCAGCACACATAGGGTAGAAAGGACCGCCCAGGGCCAGCCCCAGCATTTT.

V usage is TRBV20-1 and J usage is TRBJ2-1; no clear D. CDR3 length: 11 residues. The germline CDR1 and CDR2 sequences are DFQATT and SNEGSKA (reference sequence). Trimming removed 6 bases from V and 13 bases from J, with 16 bases in between. CDR3 in DNA: TGCAGTGCCACACGTACCGAAGTACAGTTCTTC. Its translation: CSATRTEVQFF.

This chain uses TRBV7-9 with TRBJ2-2, with D possibly TRBD1 on 6 matching bases. Germline CDR1 is SEHNR and CDR2 is FQNEAQ (reference sequence). Trimming took 6 bases from V and 4 from J, leaving 15 bases between them. The CDR3 is 15 amino acids. DNA of the CDR3: TGTGCCAGCAGGCCACGGGACAAGCGCACCGGGGAGCTGTTTTTT. Its translation: CASRPRDKRTGELFF.

V gene TRBV6-4 combines with J gene TRBJ2-1; D gene uncertain. CDR1 is MRHNA and CDR2 is SNTAGT in the germline V gene. V was shortened by 2 bases and J by 0 bases, with 11 bases between the two germline ends. The CDR3 runs 16 residues. The CDR3 DNA reads as TGTGCCAGCAGTGACACCAATTTTAGCTCCTACAATGAGCAGTTCTTC. It encodes CASSDTNFSSYNEQFF.

The gene calls are TRBV19 and TRBJ2-3; D is perhaps TRBD2 (6 bases). Germline CDR1 is LNHDA and CDR2 is SQIVND (reference sequence). The CDR3 is 15 amino acids. V was cut by 3 bases and J by 2 bases, with 12 bases left in between. This chain's CDR3 is CASSIGSGNTDTQYF. DNA of the CDR3: TGTGCCAGTAGTATCGGTAGCGGCAACACAGATACGCAGTATTTT.

The chain links TRBV30 to TRBJ1-5; 8 bases match TRBD1. V lost 2 bases to trimming and J lost 4 bases; unmatched junction nucleotides: 10. This CDR3 contains 16 residues. Germline CDR1 reads GTSNPN; CDR2 reads SVGIG (reference sequence). The CDR3 nucleotides read TGTGCCTGGAGTAGACAGGGGAAAGGAGGGAATCAGCCCCAGCATTTT. This gives the protein CAWSRQGKGGNQPQHF.